A selection of T cell receptor beta chains follows, all from one sample in a study of T cells after posttransplantation cyclophosphamide. TCRdb's copy holds only in-frame clones and misses some; the assay was immunoSEQ multiplex PCR. The sample records approximately 47,000 clones, around nine tenths being singletons. Sequencing was performed on PBMCs. These receptors originate from a woman in her fifties or sixties in good health and a related stem cell transplant donor. The conserved cysteine and the conserved F or W are not part of the CDR3 here. Fields, in order: clone size, V gene, D gene, J gene, CDR3 protein. The D gene is left open where the match is weak. Some rows have no size entry. The others give once, few or many, or a class for an expanded clone.

>NA|TRBV5-1|TRBD1|TRBJ1-3
ASSFRPGQGLGNTIY
>NA|TRBV18|NA|TRBJ1-2
ASSQGWNDGYT
>NA|TRBV7-3|TRBD2|TRBJ2-3
ASSSFTSGSTDTQY
>once|TRBV5-8|TRBD2|TRBJ2-2
ASSYGLAPTGELF
>NA|TRBV5-1|TRBD1|TRBJ2-1
ASSQGTDTFDNEQF
>NA|TRBV5-1|NA|TRBJ1-4
ASSLGASTNEKLF
>NA|TRBV4-1|NA|TRBJ2-1
ASSQEAFPSGYNEQF
>NA|TRBV13|NA|TRBJ1-2
ASSFQSNYGYT
>NA|TRBV18|TRBD1|TRBJ2-7
ASSPSRQGANSYEQY
>NA|TRBV15|TRBD1|TRBJ1-2
ATSRDAQGASGYT
>NA|TRBV18|NA|TRBJ2-1
ASSPGEDEQF
>once|TRBV9|TRBD2|TRBJ2-5
ASSVGTSGVQETQY
>NA|TRBV11-2|NA|TRBJ1-6
ASSLVSSPLH
>NA|TRBV19|NA|TRBJ1-1
ASSNGGGTEAF
>NA|TRBV6-6|TRBD1|TRBJ1-1
ASSMGQGLGEAF
>NA|TRBV6-5|TRBD1|TRBJ1-4
ASSLLRNRGRELF
>NA|TRBV11-2|NA|TRBJ1-1
ASSLGLGDQDTEAF
>NA|TRBV5-1|NA|TRBJ1-6
ASSPGERNSPLH
>NA|TRBV7-9|NA|TRBJ2-7
ASSLIRQGLF
>NA|TRBV19|TRBD2|TRBJ2-5
ASSAPSGGAETQY
>NA|TRBV5-8|NA|TRBJ1-2
ASSFQGWYGYT
>NA|TRBV27|NA|TRBJ2-1
ASSYQGGLFNEQF
>NA|TRBV10-1|TRBD1|TRBJ1-4
ASSGTGDGEKLF
>NA|TRBV25-1|NA|TRBJ1-6
ASSDITGAGGNSPLH
>once|TRBV7-2|TRBD2|TRBJ2-7
ASSLRLAGHYEQY
>NA|TRBV10-1|NA|TRBJ2-4
ASSTGHRAKNIQY
>once|TRBV7-2|NA|TRBJ2-3
ASSLLPSDTQY
>once|TRBV11-2|TRBD2|TRBJ2-3
ASSLDLAGVDTQY